This T cell receptor (beta chain) was retrieved from a study of CDR3 diversity in severe acne. The germline V gene encodes CDR1 MNHNY and CDR2 SVGAGI (reference sequence). The CDR3 spans 10 residues. TCRdb independently ran MiXCR on the PCR reads; one entry per CDR3 protein. The data show more than 80,000 distinct CDR3 sequences, around 54% seen once. The chain uses TRBV6-6 and TRBJ2-5; unclear D gene. The J call may not be correct, given that the DNA end is closer to TRBJ2-7. The receptor was derived from a male donor with severe acne vulgaris. The sample taken for sequencing was blood. The CDR3 DNA follows: TGTGCCAGCGCCGGCTACGAGCAGTACTTC. This encodes CASAGYEQYF.